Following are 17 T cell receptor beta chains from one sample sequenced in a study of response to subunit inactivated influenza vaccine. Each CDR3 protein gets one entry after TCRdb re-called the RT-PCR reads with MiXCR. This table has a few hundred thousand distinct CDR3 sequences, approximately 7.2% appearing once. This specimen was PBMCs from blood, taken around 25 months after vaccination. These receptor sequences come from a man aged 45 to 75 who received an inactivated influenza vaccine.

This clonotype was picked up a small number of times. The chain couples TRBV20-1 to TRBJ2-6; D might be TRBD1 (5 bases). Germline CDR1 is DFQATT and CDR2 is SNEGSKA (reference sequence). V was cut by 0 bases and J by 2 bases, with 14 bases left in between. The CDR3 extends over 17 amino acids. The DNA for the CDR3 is TGCAGTGCTAGAGATCCCGCAGGGCGAGCTGGGGCCAACGTCCTGACTTTC. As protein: CSARDPAGRAGANVLTF.

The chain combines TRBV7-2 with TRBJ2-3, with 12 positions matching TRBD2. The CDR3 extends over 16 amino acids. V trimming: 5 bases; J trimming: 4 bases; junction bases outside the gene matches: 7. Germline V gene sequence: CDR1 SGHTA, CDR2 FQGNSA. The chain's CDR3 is CASSVLAGGGADTQYF. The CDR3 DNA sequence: TGTGCCAGCAGCGTACTAGCGGGGGGTGGGGCAGATACGCAGTATTTT.

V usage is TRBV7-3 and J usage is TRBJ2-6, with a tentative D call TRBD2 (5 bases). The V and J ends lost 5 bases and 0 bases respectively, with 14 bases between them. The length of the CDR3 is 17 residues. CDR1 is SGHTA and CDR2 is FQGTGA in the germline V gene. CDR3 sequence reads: CASSPELGSSGANVLTF. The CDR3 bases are TGTGCCAGCAGCCCCGAGTTGGGGAGCTCTGGGGCCAACGTCCTGACTTTC.

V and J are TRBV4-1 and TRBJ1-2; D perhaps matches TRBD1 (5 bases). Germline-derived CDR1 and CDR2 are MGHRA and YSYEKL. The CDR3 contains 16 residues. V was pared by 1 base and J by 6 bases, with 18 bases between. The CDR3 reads CASSQAGGFVHHGYTF. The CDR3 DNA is TGCGCCAGCAGCCAAGCTGGGGGGTTTGTTCACCATGGCTACACCTTC.

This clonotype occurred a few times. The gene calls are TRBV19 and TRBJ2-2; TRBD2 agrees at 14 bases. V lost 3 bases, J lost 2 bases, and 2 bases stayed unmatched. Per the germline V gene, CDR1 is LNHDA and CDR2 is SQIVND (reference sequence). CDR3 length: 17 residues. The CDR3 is CASSMGLAGANTGELFF. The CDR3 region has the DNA TGTGCCAGTAGTATGGGACTAGCGGGAGCTAACACCGGGGAGCTGTTTTTT. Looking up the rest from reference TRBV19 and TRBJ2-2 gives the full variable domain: DGGITQSPKYLFRKEGQNVTLSCEQNLNHDAMYWYRQDPGQGLRLIYYSQIVNDFQKGDIAEGYSVSREKKESFPLTVTSAQKNPTAFYLCASSMGLAGANTGELFFGEGSRLTVL.

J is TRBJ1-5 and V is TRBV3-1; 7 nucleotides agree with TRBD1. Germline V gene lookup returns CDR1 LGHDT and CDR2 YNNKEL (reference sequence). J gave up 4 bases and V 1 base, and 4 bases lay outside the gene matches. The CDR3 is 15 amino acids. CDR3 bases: TGTGCCAGCAGCCAAGGACAGGGAGGAAATCAGCCCCAGCATTTT. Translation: CASSQGQGGNQPQHF.

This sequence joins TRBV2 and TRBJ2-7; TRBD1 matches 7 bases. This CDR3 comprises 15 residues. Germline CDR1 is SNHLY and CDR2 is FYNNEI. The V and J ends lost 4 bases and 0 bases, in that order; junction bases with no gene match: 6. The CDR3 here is CASSAQGRSSYEQYF. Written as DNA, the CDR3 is TGTGCCAGCAGTGCACAGGGGCGGAGCTCCTACGAGCAGTACTTC. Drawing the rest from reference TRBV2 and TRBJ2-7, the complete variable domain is EPEVTQTPSHQVTQMGQEVILRCVPISNHLYFYWYRQILGQKVEFLVSFYNNEISEKSEIFDDQFSVERPDGSNFTLKIRSTKLEDSAMYFCASSAQGRSSYEQYFGPGTRLTVT.

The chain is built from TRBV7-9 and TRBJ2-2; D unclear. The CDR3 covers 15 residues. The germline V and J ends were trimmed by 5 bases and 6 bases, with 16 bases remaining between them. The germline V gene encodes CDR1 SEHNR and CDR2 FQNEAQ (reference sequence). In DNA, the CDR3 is TGTGCCAGCAGCCCCCAGGCGTTGGACGCCGGGGAGCTGTTTTTT. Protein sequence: CASSPQALDAGELFF.

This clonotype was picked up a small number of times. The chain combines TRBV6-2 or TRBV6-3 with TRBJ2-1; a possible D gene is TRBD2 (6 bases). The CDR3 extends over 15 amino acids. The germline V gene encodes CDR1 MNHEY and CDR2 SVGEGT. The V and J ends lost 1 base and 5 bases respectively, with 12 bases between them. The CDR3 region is CASSYFPGEDNEQFF. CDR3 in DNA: TGTGCCAGCAGTTACTTTCCGGGAGAAGACAATGAGCAGTTCTTC.

This CDR3 is CASRSGGAYNEQFF. The CDR3 DNA follows: TGTGCCAGCAGGTCAGGGGGTGCCTACAATGAGCAGTTCTTC. The genes are TRBV25-1 and TRBJ2-1; 7 bases match TRBD1. The CDR3 extends over 14 amino acids. V was pared by 6 bases and J by 2 bases, with 4 bases of the junction left unmatched. Germline V CDR1 and CDR2: MGHDK, SYGVNS.

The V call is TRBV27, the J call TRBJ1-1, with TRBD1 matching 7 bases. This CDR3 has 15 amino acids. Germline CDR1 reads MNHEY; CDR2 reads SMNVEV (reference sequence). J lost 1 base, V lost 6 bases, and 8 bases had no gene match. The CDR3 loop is CASSPSWTGNTEAFF. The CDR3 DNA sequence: TGTGCCAGCAGCCCATCCTGGACAGGGAACACTGAAGCTTTCTTT.

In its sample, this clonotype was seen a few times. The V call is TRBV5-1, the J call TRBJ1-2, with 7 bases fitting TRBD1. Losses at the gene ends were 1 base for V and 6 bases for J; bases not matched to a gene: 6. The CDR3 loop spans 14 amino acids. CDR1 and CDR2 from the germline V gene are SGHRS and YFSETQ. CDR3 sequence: CASSLRPGGDGYTF. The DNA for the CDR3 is TGCGCCAGCAGCTTGAGACCAGGGGGAGATGGCTACACCTTC.

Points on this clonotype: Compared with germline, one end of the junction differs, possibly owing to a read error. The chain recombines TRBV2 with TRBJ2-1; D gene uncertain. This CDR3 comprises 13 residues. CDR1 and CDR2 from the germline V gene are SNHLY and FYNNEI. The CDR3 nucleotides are TGCGCCAGCATTAGACTCCGCTACAATGAGCAGTTCTTC. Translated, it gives CASIRLRYNEQFF. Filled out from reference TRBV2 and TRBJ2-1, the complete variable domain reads EPEVTQTPSHQVTQMGQEVILRCVPISNHLYFYWYRQILGQKVEFLVSFYNNEISEKSEIFDDQFSVERPDGSNFTLKIRSTKLEDSAMYFCASIRLRYNEQFFGPGTRLTVL.

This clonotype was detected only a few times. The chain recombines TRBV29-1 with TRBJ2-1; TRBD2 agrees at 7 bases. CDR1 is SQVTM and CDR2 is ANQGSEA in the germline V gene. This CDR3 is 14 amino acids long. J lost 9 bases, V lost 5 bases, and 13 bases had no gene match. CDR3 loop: CSVRSLGGAGEQFF. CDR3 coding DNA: TGCAGCGTTAGGAGTCTGGGAGGGGCAGGTGAGCAGTTCTTC.

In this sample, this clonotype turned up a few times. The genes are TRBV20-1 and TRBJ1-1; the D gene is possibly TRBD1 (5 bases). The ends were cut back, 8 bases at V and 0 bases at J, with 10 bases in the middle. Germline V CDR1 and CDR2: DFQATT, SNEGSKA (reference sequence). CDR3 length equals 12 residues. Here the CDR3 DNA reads TGCAGTTCTCGACAGCTGAACACTGAAGCTTTCTTT. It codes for CSSRQLNTEAFF.

The CDR3 DNA is TGCGCCAGCAGCCCCTCAATCAGGGGGCCCGCCCCTGAGCAGTTCTTC. It translates to CASSPSIRGPAPEQFF. This sequence joins TRBV4-3 and TRBJ2-1, with TRBD1 matching 8 bases. The V and J ends lost 4 bases and 9 bases, in that order; junction bases with no gene match: 14. CDR3 size: 16 residues. The V gene's germline CDR1 is LGHNA and CDR2 YSLEER.

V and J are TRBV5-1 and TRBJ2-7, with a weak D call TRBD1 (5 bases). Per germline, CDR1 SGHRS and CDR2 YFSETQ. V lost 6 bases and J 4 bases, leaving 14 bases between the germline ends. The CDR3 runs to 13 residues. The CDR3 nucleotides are TGCGCCAGCAATCGGGCAGGGTCTTACGAGCAGTACTTC. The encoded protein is CASNRAGSYEQYF.